This T cell receptor beta chain emerged from a study of cytomegalovirus exposure and HLA in healthy donors. About the study: Previous work identified 95 million to 120 million unique TCR beta sequences from about 179 million T cells.

Overall study findings and caveats: What TCR beta sequences reportedly achieved was accurate prediction of HLA-A and HLA-B alleles in most subjects. The study flagged 150 to 200 TCR beta chains as cytomegalovirus-associated.

PCR amplification relied on 60 Vbeta primers (plus 13 Jbeta primers). Sequencing used immunoSEQ multiplex PCR; TCRdb keeps in-frame clones, though not all of them. Its clone listing holds around 97,000 clones. With 3 bases clipped from V and 7 bases from J, the junction kept 12 bases outside the gene matches. This CDR3 has 17 residues. In germline, CDR1 is LNHDA, CDR2 SQIVND (reference sequence). Note on this clone: Its matching antigen is unknown.

Sequencing was performed on PBMCs. This chain joins TRBV19 and TRBJ2-3, with 11 bases aligning to TRBD2. The sequence came from a man aged 40-50 years in good health and CMV-seronegative. CDR3 nucleotides: TGTGCCAGTAGTATCCGAGGACTAGCGGGTAACCTAAATACGCAGTATTTT. It encodes CASSIRGLAGNLNTQYF.